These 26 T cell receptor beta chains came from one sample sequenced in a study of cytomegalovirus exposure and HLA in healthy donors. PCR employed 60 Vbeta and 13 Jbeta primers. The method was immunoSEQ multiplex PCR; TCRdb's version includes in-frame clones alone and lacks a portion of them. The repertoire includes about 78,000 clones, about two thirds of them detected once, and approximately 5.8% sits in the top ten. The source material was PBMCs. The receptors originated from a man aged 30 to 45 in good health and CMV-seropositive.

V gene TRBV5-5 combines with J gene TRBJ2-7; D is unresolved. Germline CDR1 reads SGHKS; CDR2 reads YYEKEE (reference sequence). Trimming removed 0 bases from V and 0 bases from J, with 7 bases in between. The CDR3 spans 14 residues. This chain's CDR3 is CASSLAASSYEQYF. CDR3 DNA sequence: TGTGCCAGCAGCTTGGCCGCCAGCTCCTACGAGCAGTACTTC.

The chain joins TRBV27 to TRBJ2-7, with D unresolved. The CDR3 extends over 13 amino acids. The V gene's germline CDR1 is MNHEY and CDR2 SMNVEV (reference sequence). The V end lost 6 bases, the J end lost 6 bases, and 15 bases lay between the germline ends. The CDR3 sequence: CASSPGRSSEQYF. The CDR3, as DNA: TGTGCCAGCAGCCCTGGCAGGTCGAGCGAGCAGTACTTC.

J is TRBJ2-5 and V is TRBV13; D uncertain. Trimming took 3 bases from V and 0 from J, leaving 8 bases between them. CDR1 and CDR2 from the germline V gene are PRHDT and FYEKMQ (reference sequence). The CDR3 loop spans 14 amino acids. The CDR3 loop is CASSFVQNQETQYF. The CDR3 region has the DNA TGTGCCAGCAGCTTCGTACAGAACCAAGAGACCCAGTACTTC.

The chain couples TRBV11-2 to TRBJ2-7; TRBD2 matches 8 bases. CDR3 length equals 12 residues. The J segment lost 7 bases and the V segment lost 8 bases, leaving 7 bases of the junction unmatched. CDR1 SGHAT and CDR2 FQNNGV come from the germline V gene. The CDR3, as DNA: TGTGCCAGCTCAGCGGGAGTTTTTGAGCAGTACTTC. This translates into CASSAGVFEQYF.

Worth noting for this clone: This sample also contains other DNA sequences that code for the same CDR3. This CDR3 is CASSVDSGRGETQYF. Written as DNA, the CDR3 is TGTGCCAGCAGCGTAGACAGCGGGAGAGGTGAGACCCAGTACTTC. This sequence joins TRBV9 and TRBJ2-5; 8 bases align to TRBD2. The CDR3 totals 15 residues. The J segment lost 5 bases and the V segment lost 0 bases, leaving 6 bases of the junction unmatched. The germline gives CDR1 SGDLS, CDR2 YYNGEE.

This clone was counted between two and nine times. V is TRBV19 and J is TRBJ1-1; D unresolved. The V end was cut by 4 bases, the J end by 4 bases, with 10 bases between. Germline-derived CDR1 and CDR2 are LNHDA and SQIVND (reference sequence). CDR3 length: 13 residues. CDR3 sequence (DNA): TGTGCCAGTAGTAAAGCTGGGCTCACTGAAGCTTTCTTT. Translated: CASSKAGLTEAFF.

CDR3 region: CSVNREGETQYF. The CDR3 nucleotides are TGCAGCGTTAACAGGGAAGGGGAGACCCAGTACTTC. V and J are TRBV29-1 and TRBJ2-5; the D gene is possibly TRBD1 (6 bases). Between the trimmed V and J ends, which lost 5 bases and 5 bases, there was a span of 12 bases. The germline gives CDR1 SQVTM, CDR2 ANQGSEA. The CDR3 has 12 amino acids.

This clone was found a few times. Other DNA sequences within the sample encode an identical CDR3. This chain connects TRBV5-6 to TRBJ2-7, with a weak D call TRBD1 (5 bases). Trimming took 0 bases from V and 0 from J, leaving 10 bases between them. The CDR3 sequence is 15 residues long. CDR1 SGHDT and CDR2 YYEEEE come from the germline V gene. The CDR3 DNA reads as TGTGCCAGCAGCTTGGGCTCAGGGTCCTCCTACGAGCAGTACTTC. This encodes CASSLGSGSSYEQYF. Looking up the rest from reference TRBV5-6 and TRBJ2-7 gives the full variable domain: DAGVTQSPTHLIKTRGQQVTLRCSPKSGHDTVSWYQQALGQGPQFIFQYYEEEERQRGNFPDRFSGHQFPNYSSELNVNALLLGDSALYLCASSLGSGSSYEQYFGPGTRLTVT.

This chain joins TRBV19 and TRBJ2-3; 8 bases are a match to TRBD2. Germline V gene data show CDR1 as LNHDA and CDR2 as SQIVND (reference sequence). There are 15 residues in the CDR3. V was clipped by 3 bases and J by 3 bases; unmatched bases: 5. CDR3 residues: CASSIQAGATDTQYF. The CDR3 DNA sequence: TGTGCCAGTAGTATTCAAGCGGGAGCGACAGATACGCAGTATTTT.

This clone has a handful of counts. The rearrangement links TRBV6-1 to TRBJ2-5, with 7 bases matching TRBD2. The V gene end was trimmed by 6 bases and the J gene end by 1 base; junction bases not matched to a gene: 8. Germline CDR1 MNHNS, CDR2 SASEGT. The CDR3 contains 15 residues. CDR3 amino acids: CASSRAWGGQETQYF. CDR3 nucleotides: TGTGCCAGCAGCCGCGCTTGGGGGGGCCAAGAGACCCAGTACTTC.

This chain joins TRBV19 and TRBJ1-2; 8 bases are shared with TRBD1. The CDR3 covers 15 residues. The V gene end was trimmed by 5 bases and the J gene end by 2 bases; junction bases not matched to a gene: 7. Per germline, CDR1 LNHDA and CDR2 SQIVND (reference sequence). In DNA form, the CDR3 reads TGTGCCAGTAGTTCCTGGACAGGGAAGAACTATGGCTACACCTTC. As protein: CASSSWTGKNYGYTF.

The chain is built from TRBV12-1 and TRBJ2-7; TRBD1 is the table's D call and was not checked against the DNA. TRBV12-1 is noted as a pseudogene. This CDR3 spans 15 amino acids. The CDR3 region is CASSFQGPTVYEQYF. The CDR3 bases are TGTGCCAGCAGCTTTCAGGGTCCTACAGTTTACGAGCAGTACTTC.

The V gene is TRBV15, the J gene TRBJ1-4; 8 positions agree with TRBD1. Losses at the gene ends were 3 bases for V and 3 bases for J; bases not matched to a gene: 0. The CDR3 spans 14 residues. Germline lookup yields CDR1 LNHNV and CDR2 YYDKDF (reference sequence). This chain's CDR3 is CATSRDRANEKLFF. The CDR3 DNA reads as TGTGCCACCAGCAGGGACAGGGCTAATGAAAAACTGTTTTTT.

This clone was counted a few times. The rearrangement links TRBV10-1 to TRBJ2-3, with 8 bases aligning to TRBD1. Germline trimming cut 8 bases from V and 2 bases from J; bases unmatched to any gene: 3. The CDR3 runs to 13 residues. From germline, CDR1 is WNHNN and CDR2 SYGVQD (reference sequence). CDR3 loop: CASRDRLTDTQYF. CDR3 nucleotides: TGCGCCAGCCGGGACAGGCTCACAGATACGCAGTATTTT.

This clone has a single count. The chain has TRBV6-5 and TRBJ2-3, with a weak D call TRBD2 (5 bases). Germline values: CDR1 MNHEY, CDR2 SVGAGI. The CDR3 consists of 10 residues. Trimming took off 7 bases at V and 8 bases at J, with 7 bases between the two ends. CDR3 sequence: CASTGGTQYF. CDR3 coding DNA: TGTGCCAGCACAGGAGGTACGCAGTATTTT.

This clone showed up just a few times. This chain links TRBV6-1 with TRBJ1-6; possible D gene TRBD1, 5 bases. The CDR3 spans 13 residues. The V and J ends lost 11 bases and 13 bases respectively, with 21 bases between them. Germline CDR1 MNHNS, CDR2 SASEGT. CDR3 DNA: TGTGCCGTACATCGAGACAGCACATCCCCCCTCCACTTT. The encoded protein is CAVHRDSTSPLHF.

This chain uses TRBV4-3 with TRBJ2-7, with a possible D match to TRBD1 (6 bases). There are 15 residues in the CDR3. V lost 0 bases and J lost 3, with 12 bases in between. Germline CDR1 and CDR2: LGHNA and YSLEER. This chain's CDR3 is CASSQDLRGGYEQYF. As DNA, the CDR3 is TGCGCCAGCAGCCAAGATCTGAGAGGGGGCTACGAGCAGTACTTC.

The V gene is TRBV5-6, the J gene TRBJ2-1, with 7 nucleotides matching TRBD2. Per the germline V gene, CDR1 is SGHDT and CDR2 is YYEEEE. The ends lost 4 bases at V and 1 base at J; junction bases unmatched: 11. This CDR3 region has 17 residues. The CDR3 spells CASSERPSGASYNEQFF. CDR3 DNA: TGTGCCAGCAGCGAAAGACCAAGCGGGGCGTCCTACAATGAGCAGTTCTTC.

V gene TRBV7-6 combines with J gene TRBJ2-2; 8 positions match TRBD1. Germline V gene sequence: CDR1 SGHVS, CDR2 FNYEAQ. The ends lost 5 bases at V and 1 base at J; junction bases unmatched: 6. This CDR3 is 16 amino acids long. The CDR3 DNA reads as TGTGCCAGCAGCCCGCAGGGGGCGCAGAACACCGGGGAGCTGTTTTTT. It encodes CASSPQGAQNTGELFF.

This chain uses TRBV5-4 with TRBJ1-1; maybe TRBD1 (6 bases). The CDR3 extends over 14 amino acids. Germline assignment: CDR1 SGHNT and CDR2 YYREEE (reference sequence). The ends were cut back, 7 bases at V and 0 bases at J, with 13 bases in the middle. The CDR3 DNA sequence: TGTGCCAGCTCGCGGGGGACAATGAACACTGAAGCTTTCTTT. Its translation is CASSRGTMNTEAFF.

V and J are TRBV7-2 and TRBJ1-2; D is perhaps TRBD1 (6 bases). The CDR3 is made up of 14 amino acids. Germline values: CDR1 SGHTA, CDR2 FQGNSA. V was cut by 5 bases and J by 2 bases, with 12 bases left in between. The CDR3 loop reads CASSPGTTNYGYTF. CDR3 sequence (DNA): TGTGCCAGCAGCCCCGGGACAACCAACTATGGCTACACCTTC.

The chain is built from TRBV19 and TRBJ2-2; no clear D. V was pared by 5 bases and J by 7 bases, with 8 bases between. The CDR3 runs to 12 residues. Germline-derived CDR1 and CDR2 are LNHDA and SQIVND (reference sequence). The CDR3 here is CASSFRVGELFF. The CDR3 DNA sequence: TGTGCCAGTAGTTTCCGGGTCGGGGAGCTGTTTTTT.

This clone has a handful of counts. The CDR3 loop reads CASSLVRMSGIQYF. The CDR3 bases are TGTGCCAGCAGCTTAGTGCGTATGTCGGGCATTCAGTACTTC. This chain joins TRBV11-1 and TRBJ2-4; D not resolved. In germline, CDR1 is SGHAT, CDR2 FQDESV (reference sequence). The CDR3 sequence is 14 residues long. V lost 1 base and J 9 bases, leaving 13 bases between the germline ends.

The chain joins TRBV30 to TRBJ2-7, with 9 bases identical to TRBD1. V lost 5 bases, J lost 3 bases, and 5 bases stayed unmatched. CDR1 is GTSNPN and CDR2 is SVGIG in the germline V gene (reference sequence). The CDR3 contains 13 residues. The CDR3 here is CAWAWGQGYEQYF. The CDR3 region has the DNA TGTGCCTGGGCCTGGGGACAGGGCTACGAGCAGTACTTC.

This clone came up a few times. The CDR3: CASSLTTRQENGELFF. The CDR3, as DNA: TGTGCCAGCAGCTTAACGACGCGACAGGAGAACGGGGAGCTGTTTTTT. The chain carries TRBV7-3 and TRBJ2-2, with D possibly TRBD1 on 6 matching bases. With 0 bases removed from V and 7 bases from J, the gap between germline ends came to 15 bases. Germline V gene data show CDR1 as SGHTA and CDR2 as FQGTGA. This CDR3 spans 16 amino acids.

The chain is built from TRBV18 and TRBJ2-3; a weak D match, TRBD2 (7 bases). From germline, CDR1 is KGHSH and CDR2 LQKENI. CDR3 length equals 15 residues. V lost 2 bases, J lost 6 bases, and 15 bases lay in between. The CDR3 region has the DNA TGTGCCAGCTCACCAGGTCGGGGGGCACCCGATACGCAGTATTTT. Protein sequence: CASSPGRGAPDTQYF.